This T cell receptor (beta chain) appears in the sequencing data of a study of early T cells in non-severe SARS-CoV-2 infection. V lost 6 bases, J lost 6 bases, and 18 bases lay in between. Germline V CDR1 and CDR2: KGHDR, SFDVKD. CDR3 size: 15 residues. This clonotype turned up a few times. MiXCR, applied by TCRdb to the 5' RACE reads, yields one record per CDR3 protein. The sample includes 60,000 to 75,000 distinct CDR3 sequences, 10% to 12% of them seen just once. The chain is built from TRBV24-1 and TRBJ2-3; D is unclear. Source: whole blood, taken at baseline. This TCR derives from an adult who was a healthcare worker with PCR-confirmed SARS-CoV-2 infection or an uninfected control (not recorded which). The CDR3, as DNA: TGTGCCACCAGTCTTGGGATGGCCCTTCTGGATACGCAGTATTTT. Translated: CATSLGMALLDTQYF.